A single count supports the clone carrying this T cell receptor (beta chain). Its target is not known. No patient escaped relapse after autologous stem cell transplantation, and brentuximab vedotin exposure varied. Sequenced by immunoSEQ multiplex PCR; TCRdb stores in-frame clones only, minus some. This table has roughly 24,000 clones, 80% to 90% appearing once. The entry originates in a study of PD-1 blockade in classical Hodgkin lymphoma. Trimming cost V 6 bases and J 3 bases, with 11 bases left between them. Germline V gene lookup returns CDR1 MDHEN and CDR2 SYDVKM. The length of the CDR3 is 13 residues. Findings of the study overall: Lower baseline TCR diversity was reported for newly diagnosed patients than for healthy donors. At C4D1, TCR diversity had climbed significantly for CD4+ cells, though not for CD8+ cells. After ASCT, patients who started nivolumab under 1 year later were excluded.

This TCR derives from a human donor with classical Hodgkin lymphoma. V is TRBV28 and J is TRBJ1-2; the D gene is possibly TRBD1 (6 bases). This sample comprised peripheral blood mononuclear cells (PBMCs), obtained before the second cycle of nivolumab. CDR3 loop: CASRPTGYYGYTF. CDR3 coding DNA: TGTGCCAGCAGACCAACAGGGTACTATGGCTACACCTTC.